This TCR beta chain was recovered during a study of breast tumors, draining lymph nodes, adjacent tissues. CDR3 size: 15 residues. V lost 5 bases and J lost 3, with 15 bases in between. Per germline, CDR1 MNHEY and CDR2 SVGEGT. Breast cancer patients provided tissue from their axillary draining lymph nodes. MiXCR, applied by TCRdb to the multiplex PCR reads, yields one record per CDR3 protein. The sample yields approximately 210,000 distinct CDR3 sequences, roughly 32% seen once. Study conclusions and caveats: Data fit most tumor T cells coming from lymph node, expanding in tumor. Tumor TCR diversity was below lymph nodes but above nontumor tissue.

Worth noting for this clonotype: The target antigen is unknown. This sequence may be a read error, since a much larger clone differs from it by one base.

This receptor was taken from a female donor with breast cancer. Some clones in this sample may be carry-over from other donors' samples. The chain couples TRBV6-2 or TRBV6-3 to TRBJ2-3, with D hard to call. Specimen: axillary lymph node tissue. The CDR3, as DNA: TGTGCCAGCAGTACCACGCTTCGACGGACAGATACGCAGTATTTT. This codes for CASSTTLRRTDTQYF.